This T cell receptor (beta chain) was captured by sequencing in a study of neurological immune-mediated disorders. Regarding the study as a whole: Private repertoires in all groups were suggested by the finding that expanded clones across subjects shared no CDR3 amino acid sequences.

Germline V gene data show CDR1 as LGHDT and CDR2 as YNNKEL (reference sequence). V was trimmed by 7 bases and J by 9 bases, leaving 13 bases between them. The CDR3 loop spans 11 amino acids. This clonotype has a count of ten or more. As yet, its antigen is unknown. With 10-nucleotide random UMIs, 5'RACE was used to make the cDNA. Each CDR3 protein gets one entry after TCRdb re-called the 5' RACE reads with MiXCR. The sample holds tens of thousands of distinct CDR3 sequences; approximately 5.4% are singletons and the top ten take approximately 2%. The sorted-subset TCR libraries were prepared using about 1 million CD4+ or CD8+ T cells as the starting material.

The rearrangement links TRBV3-1 to TRBJ2-7; tentatively, D is TRBD1 or TRBD2 (6 bases each). The sample consisted of CD4+ T cells from blood. The TCR comes from a woman aged 50 to 60 in good health. The CDR3 DNA reads as TGTGCCAGCACGGGGGCTCGGGGGCAGTACTTC. This sequence encodes CASTGARGQYF.